This T cell receptor (beta chain) was identified in a study of metastatic and nonmetastatic thyroid tumors. Study-wide context: From malignant and benign thyroid patients, repertoires in blood and in tumor or nodule tissue were compared.

The study's findings and limits: It was reported that TCR beta diversity was significantly higher in malignant thyroid tumors than benign nodules, in blood and tumor.

From germline, CDR1 is SGHRS and CDR2 YFSETQ. The CDR3 runs to 14 residues. The J segment lost 6 bases and the V segment lost 1 base, leaving 4 bases of the junction unmatched. Original analysis: The authors used CDR3 differences across clinicopathological groups to build a distant-metastasis classifier for papillary thyroid cancer. Using MiXCR, TCRdb reanalyzed the PCR reads. V and J calls and clone size were set by TCRdb, not the authors. The data hold about 26,000 clones, with under 30% observed a single time. To note about this clone: Its antigen is still unknown.

Treatment of any kind had been given to no patient before thyroid surgery. This TCR came from a female donor with papillary thyroid cancer or a benign thyroid nodule (not recorded which). Some clones in this sample may be carry-over from other donors' samples. V gene TRBV5-1 combines with J gene TRBJ1-2; 9 positions match TRBD1. Sequenced input: blood. In DNA form, the CDR3 reads TGCGCCAGCAGCTTGTGGCGGGACAGGGATGGCTACACCTTC. Protein sequence: CASSLWRDRDGYTF.